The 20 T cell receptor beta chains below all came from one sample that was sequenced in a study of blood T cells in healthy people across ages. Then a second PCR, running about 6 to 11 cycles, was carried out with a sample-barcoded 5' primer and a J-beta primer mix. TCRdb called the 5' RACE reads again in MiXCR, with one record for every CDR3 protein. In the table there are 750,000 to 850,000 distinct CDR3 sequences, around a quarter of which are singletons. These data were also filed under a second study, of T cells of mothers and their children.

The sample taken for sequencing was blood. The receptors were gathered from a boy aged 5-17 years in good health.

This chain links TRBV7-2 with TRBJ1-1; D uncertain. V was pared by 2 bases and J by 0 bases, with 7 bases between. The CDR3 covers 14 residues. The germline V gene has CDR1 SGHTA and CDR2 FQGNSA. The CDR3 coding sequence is TGTGCCAGCAGCTTACGTGTAATGAACACTGAAGCTTTCTTT. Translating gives CASSLRVMNTEAFF.

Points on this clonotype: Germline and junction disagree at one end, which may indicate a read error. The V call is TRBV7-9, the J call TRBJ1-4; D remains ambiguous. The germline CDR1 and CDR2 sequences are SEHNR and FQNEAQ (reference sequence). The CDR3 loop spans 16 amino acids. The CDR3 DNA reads TGTGCCAGCAGCCTGCCCGGGAGAAGTGCTGGTGAAAGACTGTTTTTT. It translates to CASSLPGRSAGERLFF.

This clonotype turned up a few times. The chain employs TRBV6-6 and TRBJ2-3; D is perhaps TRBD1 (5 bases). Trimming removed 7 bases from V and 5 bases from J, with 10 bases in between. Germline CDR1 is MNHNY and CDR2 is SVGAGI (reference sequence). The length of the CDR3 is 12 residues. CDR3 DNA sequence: TGTGCCAGCACCCAGGGTAAAGATACGCAGTATTTT. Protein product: CASTQGKDTQYF.

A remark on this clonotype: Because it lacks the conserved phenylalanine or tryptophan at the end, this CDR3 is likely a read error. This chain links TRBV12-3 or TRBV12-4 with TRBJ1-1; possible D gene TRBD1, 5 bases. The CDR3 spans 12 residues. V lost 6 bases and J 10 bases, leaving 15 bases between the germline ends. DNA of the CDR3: TGTGCCAGCAGCCAGGCGGGGGGTGTAGCTTTCTCT. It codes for CASSQAGGVAFS.

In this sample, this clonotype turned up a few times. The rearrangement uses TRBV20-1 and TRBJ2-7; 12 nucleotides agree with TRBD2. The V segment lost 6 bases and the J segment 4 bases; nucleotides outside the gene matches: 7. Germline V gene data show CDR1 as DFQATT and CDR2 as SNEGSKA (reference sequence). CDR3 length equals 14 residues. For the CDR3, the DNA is TGCAGTGCACCCCGGACTAGCGGGACTTACGAGCAGTACTTC. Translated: CSAPRTSGTYEQYF.

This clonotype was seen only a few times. CDR3 sequence: CASSYAFGPHSNQPQHF. The CDR3 DNA is TGTGCCAGCAGTTATGCTTTCGGCCCCCATAGCAATCAGCCCCAGCATTTT. The rearrangement joins TRBV6-2 or TRBV6-3 to TRBJ1-5, with D hard to call. Germline V gives CDR1 MNHEY, CDR2 SVGEGT. This CDR3 is 17 amino acids long. Trimming pared 3 bases from V and 0 bases from J, leaving 15 bases between.

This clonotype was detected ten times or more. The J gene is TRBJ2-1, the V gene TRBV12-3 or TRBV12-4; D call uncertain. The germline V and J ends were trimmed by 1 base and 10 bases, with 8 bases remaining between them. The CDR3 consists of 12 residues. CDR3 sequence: CASSLGGWEQFF. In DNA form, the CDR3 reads TGTGCCAGCAGTTTAGGGGGTTGGGAGCAGTTCTTC.

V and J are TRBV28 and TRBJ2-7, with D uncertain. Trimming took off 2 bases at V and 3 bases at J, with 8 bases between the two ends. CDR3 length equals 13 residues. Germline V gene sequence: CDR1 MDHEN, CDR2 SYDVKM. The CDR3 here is CASSLTHGYEQYF. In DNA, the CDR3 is TGTGCCAGCAGTTTAACCCATGGCTACGAGCAGTACTTC.

DNA for the CDR3: TGTGCCAGCAGCTGGGGGGGCATCAGTTTGAACACTGAAGCTTTCTTT. This gives the protein CASSWGGISLNTEAFF. This sequence joins TRBV11-2 and TRBJ1-1, with a weak D call TRBD1 (6 bases). The V gene's germline CDR1 is SGHAT and CDR2 FQNNGV. The V end was cut by 4 bases, the J end by 0 bases, with 15 bases between. This CDR3 has 16 residues.

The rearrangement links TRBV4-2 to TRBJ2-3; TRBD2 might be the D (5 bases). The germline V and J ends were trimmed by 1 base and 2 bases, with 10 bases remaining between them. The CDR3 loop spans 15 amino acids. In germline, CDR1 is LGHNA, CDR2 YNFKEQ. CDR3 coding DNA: TGTGCCAGCAGCCAAGCTGAGGGATACACAGATACGCAGTATTTT. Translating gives CASSQAEGYTDTQYF.

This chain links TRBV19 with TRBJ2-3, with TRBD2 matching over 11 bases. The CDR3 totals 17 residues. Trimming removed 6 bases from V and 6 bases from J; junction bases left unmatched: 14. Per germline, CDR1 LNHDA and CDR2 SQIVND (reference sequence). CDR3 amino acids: CASSPSWVAGGADTQYF. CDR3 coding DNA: TGTGCCAGTAGCCCGAGCTGGGTAGCGGGGGGGGCTGATACGCAGTATTTT.

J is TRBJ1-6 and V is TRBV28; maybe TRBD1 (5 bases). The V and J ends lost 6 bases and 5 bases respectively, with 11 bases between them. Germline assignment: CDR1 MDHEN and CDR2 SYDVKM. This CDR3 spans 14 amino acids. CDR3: CASSSTGDNSPLHF. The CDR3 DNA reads TGTGCCAGCAGCTCAACAGGTGATAATTCACCCCTCCACTTT.

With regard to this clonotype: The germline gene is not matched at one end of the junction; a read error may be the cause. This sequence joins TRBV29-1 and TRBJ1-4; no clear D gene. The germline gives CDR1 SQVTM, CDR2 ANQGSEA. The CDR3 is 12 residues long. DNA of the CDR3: TGCAGCGTTGAGGGAGATAATAAAAAACTGTTTTTT. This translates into CSVEGDNKKLFF. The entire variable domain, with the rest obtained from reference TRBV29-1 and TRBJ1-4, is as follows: SAVISQKPSRDICQRGTSLTIQCQVDSQVTMMFWYRQQPGQSLTLIATANQGSEATYESGFVIDKFPISRPNLTFSTLTVSNMSPEDSSIYLCSVEGDNKKLFFGSGTQLSVL.

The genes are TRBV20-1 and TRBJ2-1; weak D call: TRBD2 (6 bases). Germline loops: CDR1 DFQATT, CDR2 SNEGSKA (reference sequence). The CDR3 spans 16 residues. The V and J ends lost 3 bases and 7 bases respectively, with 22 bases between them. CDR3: CSAREPLAGFKNEQFF. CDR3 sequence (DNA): TGCAGTGCTAGGGAGCCCCTGGCGGGGTTTAAGAATGAGCAGTTCTTC.

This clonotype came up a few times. CDR3: CATTGLRVHTEAFF. The CDR3 DNA follows: TGTGCCACCACCGGCCTGAGGGTTCACACTGAAGCTTTCTTT. The genes are TRBV15 and TRBJ1-1, with D uncertain. The CDR3 is made up of 14 amino acids. The V end was cut by 7 bases, the J end by 3 bases, with 15 bases between. CDR1 is LNHNV and CDR2 is YYDKDF in the germline V gene (reference sequence).

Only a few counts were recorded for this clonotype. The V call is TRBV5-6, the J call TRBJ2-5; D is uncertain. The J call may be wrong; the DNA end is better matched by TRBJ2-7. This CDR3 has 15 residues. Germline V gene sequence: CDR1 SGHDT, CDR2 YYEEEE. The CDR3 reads CASSLPRSGRYEQYF. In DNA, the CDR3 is TGTGCCAGCAGCTTGCCGCGGTCGGGCCGCTACGAGCAGTACTTC.

The CDR3 bases are TGCGCCAGCAGCCAAGAGTTTTTGGGGGCTAGCGCAGATACGCAGTATTTT. Translated: CASSQEFLGASADTQYF. The V call is TRBV4-1, the J call TRBJ2-3; D tentatively fits TRBD1 or TRBD2 (6 bases each). This CDR3 has 17 amino acids. Deletions cut 0 bases from V and 4 bases from J, with 17 bases between. Germline-derived CDR1 and CDR2 are MGHRA and YSYEKL.

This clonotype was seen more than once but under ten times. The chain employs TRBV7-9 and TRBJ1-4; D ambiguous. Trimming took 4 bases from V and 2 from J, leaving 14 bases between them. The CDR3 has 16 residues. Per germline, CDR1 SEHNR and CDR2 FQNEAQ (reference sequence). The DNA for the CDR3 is TGTGCCAGCAGCTCATCCGGGAGCCCCACTAATGAAAAACTGTTTTTT. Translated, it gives CASSSSGSPTNEKLFF.

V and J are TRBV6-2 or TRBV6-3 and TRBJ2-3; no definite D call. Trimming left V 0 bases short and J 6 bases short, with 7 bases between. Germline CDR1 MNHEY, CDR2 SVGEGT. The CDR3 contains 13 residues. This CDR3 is CASSYSAWDTQYF. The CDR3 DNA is TGTGCCAGCAGTTACTCCGCATGGGATACGCAGTATTTT.

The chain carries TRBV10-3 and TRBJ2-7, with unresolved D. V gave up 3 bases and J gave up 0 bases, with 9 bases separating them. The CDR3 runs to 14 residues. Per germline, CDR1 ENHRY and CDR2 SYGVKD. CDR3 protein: CAISEMGSSYEQYF. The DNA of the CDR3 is TGTGCCATCAGTGAAATGGGTAGCTCCTACGAGCAGTACTTC.